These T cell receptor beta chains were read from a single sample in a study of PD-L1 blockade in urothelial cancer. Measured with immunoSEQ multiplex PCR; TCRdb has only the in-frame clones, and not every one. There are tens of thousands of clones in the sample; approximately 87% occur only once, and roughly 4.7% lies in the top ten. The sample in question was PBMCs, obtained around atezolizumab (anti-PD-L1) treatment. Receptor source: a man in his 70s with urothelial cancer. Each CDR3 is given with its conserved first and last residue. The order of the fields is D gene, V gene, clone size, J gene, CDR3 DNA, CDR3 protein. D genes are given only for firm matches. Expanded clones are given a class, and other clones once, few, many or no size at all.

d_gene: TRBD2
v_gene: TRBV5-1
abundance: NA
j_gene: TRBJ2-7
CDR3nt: TGCGCCAGCAGCTCCCCGGGGGGGAGAGCTGCCGAGCAGTACTTC
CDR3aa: CASSSPGGRAAEQYF

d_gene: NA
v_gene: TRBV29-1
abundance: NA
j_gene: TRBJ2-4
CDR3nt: TGCAGCGTTGAAAACGGGAACATTCAGTACTTC
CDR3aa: CSVENGNIQYF

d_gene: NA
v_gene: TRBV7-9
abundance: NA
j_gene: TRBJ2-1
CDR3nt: TGTGCCAGCAGCCCCACAGCCGCGAGCTCCTACAATGAGCAGTTCTTC
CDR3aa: CASSPTAASSYNEQFF

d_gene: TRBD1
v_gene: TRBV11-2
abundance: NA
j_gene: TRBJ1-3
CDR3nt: TGTGCCAGCAGCTCTAGATTACAGGGGGCAGCGGGAAACACCATATATTTT
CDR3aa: CASSSRLQGAAGNTIYF

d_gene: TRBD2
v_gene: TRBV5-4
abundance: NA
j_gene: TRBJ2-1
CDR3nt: TGTGCCAGCAGCCTCAGCGGGGCCTCCTACAATGAGCAGTTCTTC
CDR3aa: CASSLSGASYNEQFF

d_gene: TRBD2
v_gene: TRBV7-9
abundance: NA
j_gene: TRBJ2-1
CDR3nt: TGTGCCAGCAGCCCCAGGACTAGCGGGAGTAGCTACAATGAGCAGTTCTTC
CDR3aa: CASSPRTSGSSYNEQFF

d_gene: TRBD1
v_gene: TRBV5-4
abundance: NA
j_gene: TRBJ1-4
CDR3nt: TGTGCCAGCAGCCGACAGGGGGCTAACGAAAAACTGTTTTTT
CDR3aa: CASSRQGANEKLFF

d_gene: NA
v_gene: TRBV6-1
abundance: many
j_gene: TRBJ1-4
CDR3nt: TGTGCCAGCAATGAGGGGAGTCCTAATGAAAAACTGTTTTTT
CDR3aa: CASNEGSPNEKLFF

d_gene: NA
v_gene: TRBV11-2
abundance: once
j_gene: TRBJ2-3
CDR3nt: TGTGCCAGCAGCTTCCAACTTACAGATACGCAGTATTTT
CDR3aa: CASSFQLTDTQYF

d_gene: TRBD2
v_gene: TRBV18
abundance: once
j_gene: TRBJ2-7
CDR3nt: TGTGCCAGCTCAGCTAGCGGGCCGTCCTACGAGCAGTACTTC
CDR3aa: CASSASGPSYEQYF

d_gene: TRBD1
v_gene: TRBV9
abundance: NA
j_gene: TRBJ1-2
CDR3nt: TGTGCCAGCAGCAAAGCGGGACAGGGGGCTTCCTATGGCTACACCTTC
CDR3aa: CASSKAGQGASYGYTF

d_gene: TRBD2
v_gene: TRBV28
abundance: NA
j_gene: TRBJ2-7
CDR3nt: TGTGCCAGCAGGACGAGCGGGAGGGCCACCTACGAGCAGTACTTC
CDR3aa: CASRTSGRATYEQYF

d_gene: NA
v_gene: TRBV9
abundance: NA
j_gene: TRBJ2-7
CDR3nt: TGTGCCAGCAGCACTTCTTTCGCGTACGAGCAGTACTTC
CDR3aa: CASSTSFAYEQYF

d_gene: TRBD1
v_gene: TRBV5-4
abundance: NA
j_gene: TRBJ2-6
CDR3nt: TGTGCCAGCAGTTTCGACCGGGACAGGGTTACAAGGGCTGGGGCCAACGTCCTGACTTTC
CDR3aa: CASSFDRDRVTRAGANVLTF

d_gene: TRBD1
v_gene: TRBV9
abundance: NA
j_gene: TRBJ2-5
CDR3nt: TGTGCCAGCAGCGCCTCCGGGACAGGGGGCCAAGAGACCCAGTACTTC
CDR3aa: CASSASGTGGQETQYF

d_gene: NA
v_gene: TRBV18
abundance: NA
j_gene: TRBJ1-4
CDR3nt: TGTGCCAGCTCACCGTTGGGGAGGGGACTGTTTTTT
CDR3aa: CASSPLGRGLFF

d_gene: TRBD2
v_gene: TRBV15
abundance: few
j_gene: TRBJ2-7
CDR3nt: TGTGCCACCAGCCCGGCGGGAGGAACCTACGAGCAGTACTTC
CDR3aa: CATSPAGGTYEQYF

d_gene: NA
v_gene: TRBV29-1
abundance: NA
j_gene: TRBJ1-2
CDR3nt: TGCAGCGTTGAAGATGAGGAGAACTATGGCTACACCTTC
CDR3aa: CSVEDEENYGYTF

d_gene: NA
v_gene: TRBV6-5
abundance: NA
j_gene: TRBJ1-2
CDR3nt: TGTGCCAGCAGAGTAGGGGTTGACTATGGCTACACCTTC
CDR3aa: CASRVGVDYGYTF

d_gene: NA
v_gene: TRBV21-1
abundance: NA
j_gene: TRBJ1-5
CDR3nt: TGTGCCAGCAACCTACAGGGGGCGGGGGGTCAGCCCCAGCATTTT
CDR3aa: CASNLQGAGGQPQHF

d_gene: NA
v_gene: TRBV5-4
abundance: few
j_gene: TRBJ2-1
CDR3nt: TGTGCCAGCAGCCCACCCAGGGGAAATGAGCAGTTCTTC
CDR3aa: CASSPPRGNEQFF

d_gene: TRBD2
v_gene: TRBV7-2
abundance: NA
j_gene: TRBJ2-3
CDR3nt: TGTGCCAGCAGCCGGACTAGCGGGATGGCAGATACGCAGTATTTT
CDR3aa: CASSRTSGMADTQYF

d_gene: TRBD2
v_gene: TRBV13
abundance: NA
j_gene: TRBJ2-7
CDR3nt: TGTGCCAGCAGGCAGAGGGAGGGCCCTTACGAGCAGTACTTC
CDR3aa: CASRQREGPYEQYF

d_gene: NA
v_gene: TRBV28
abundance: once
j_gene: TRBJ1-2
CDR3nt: TGTGCCAGCAGTGCGACTACAGGGAGTCGAACTAACTATGGCTACACCTTC
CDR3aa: CASSATTGSRTNYGYTF

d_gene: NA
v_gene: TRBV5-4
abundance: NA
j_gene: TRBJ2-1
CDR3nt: TGTGCCAGCAGCCAGGGGACCGCTGGTGGCAATGAGCAGTTCTTC
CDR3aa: CASSQGTAGGNEQFF

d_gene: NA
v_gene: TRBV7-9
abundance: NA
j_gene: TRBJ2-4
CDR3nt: TGTGCCAGCAGCTCGCGGGCTCTTAGCATTCAGTACTTC
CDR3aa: CASSSRALSIQYF

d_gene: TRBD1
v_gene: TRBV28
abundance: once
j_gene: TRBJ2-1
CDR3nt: TGTGCCAGCAAACGGGCCGGGACAGGGGGCGGTGAGCAGTTCTTC
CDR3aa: CASKRAGTGGGEQFF

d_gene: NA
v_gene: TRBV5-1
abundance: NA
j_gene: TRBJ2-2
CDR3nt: TGCGCCAGCAGTGTAAGTGAGGCCGGGGAGCTGTTTTTT
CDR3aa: CASSVSEAGELFF

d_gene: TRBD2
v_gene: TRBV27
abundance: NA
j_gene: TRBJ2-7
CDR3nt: TGTGCCAGCAGTTTATCGGTTAGCGGGAGTGTCTACGAGCAGTACTTC
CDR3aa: CASSLSVSGSVYEQYF

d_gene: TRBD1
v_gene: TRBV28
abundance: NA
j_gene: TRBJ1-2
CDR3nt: TGTGCCAGCATCGCCAGGGGGAGCTCCGGCTACACCTTC
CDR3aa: CASIARGSSGYTF

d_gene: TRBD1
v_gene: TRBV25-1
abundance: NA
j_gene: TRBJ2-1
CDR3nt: TGTGCCAGCAGTGGATATCCGGGACAGGGTCGCAATGAGCAGTTCTTC
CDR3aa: CASSGYPGQGRNEQFF

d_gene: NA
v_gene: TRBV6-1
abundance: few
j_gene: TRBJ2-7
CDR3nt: TGTGCCAGCAGCCGACAGGCAAGCTCCTACGAGCAGTACTTC
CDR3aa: CASSRQASSYEQYF

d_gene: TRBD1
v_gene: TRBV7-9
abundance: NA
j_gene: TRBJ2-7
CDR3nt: TGTGCCAGCAGCTTCAGGGGGCAAGGGTACGAGCAGTACTTC
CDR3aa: CASSFRGQGYEQYF

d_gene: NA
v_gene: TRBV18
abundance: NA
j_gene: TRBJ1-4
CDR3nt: TGTGCCAGCTCACCAGGGGAGGTCCCTAATGAAAAACTGTTTTTT
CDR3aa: CASSPGEVPNEKLFF

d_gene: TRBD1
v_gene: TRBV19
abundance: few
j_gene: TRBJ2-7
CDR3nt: TGTGCCAGTAGTGTCGGGACAGGCCTACAGTACTTC
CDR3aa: CASSVGTGLQYF

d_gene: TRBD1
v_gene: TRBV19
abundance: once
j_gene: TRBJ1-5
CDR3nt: TGTGCCAGTAGTACCGGGACAGGCCGATCTCGAAATCAGCCCCAGCATTTT
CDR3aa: CASSTGTGRSRNQPQHF

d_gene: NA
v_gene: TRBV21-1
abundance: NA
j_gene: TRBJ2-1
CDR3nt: TGTGCCAGCCTACTAGCGGGAAAGCCCGACAATGAGCAGTTCTTC
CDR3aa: CASLLAGKPDNEQFF

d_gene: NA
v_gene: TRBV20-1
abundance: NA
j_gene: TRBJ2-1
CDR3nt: TGCAGTGCTAGAGATATGAATGAGCAGTTCTTC
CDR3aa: CSARDMNEQFF

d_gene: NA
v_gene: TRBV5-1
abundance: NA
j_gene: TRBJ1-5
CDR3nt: TGCGCCAGCAGCTTGGAAGTTGGGACATTATTAAATCAGCCCCAGCATTTT
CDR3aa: CASSLEVGTLLNQPQHF

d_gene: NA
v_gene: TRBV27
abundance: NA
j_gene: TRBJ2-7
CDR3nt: TGTGCCAGCAGTTTATCCGGACAGTACGAGCAGTACTTC
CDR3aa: CASSLSGQYEQYF

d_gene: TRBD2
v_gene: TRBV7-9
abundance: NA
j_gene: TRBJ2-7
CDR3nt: TGTGCCAGCAGTCCATGGGGGGGTAGCGGGAGGGTCTACGAGCAGTACTTC
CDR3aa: CASSPWGGSGRVYEQYF

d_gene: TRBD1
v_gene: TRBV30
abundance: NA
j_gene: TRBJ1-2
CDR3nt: TGTGCCTGGGGACCCCCGGGACAGGGGACCCTTAACTATGGCTACACCTTC
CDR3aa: CAWGPPGQGTLNYGYTF

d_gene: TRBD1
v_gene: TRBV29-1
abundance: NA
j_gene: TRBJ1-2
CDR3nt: TGCAGCGTTGAAGATCGGGGACAGGGACTTTATGGCTACACCTTC
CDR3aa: CSVEDRGQGLYGYTF

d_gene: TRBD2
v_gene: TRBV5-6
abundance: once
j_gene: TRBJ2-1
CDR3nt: TGTGCCAGCAGCCCAACGGGGGGAAGCCCCTACAATGAGCAGTTCTTC
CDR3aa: CASSPTGGSPYNEQFF

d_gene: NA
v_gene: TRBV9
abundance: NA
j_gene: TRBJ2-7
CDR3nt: TGTGCCAGCAGCGTAGGTGTAGAGCCCTACGAGCAGTACTTC
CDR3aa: CASSVGVEPYEQYF

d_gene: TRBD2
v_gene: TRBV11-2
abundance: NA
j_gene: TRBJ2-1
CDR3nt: TGTGCCAGCAGAGGGACTAGCGGGAGTAGGTCTGGGAATGAGCAGTTCTTC
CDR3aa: CASRGTSGSRSGNEQFF

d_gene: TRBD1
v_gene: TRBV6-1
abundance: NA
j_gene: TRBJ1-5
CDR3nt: TGTGCCAGCAGTGTCCCCGGGACAGGGGCTCAGCCCCAGCATTTT
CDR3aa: CASSVPGTGAQPQHF

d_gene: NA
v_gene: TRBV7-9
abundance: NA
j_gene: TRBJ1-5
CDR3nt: TGTGCCAGCAGCTTCAGCGCGGGGGTGAGCAATCAGCCCCAGCATTTT
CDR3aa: CASSFSAGVSNQPQHF